This passage covers 14 T cell receptor beta chains from one sample sequenced in a study of T-cell reconstitution after alpha-beta-depleted transplantation in children. The TCRbeta library was prepared with unique molecular identifiers. TCRdb called the PCR reads again in MiXCR, with one record for every CDR3 protein. The sample lists about 980,000 distinct CDR3 sequences, less than 30% occurring once. Sequences were derived from PBMCs, mostly from graft donor cells, sampled 360 days after TCRalphabeta/CD19-depleted stem cell transplant. The receptors derive from a boy under two years old who had a stem cell transplant for SCID, so the T cells may come from the graft donor.

CDR3 in amino acids: CASSLGYNEKLFF. In DNA, the CDR3 is TGCGCCAGCAGCTTGGGGTATAATGAAAAACTGTTTTTT. The chain recombines TRBV5-1 with TRBJ1-4, with D hard to call. This CDR3 has 13 amino acids. V was cut by 0 bases and J by 4 bases, with 4 bases left in between. Per germline, CDR1 SGHRS and CDR2 YFSETQ. The whole variable domain, filled in from reference TRBV5-1 and TRBJ1-4, reads KAGVTQTPRYLIKTRGQQVTLSCSPISGHRSVSWYQQTPGQGLQFLFEYFSETQRNKGNFPGRFSGRQFSNSRSEMNVSTLELGDSALYLCASSLGYNEKLFFGSGTQLSVL.

The CDR3 DNA reads as TGTGCCAGCAGCTTGACCGGGCAAGAAAAACTGTTTTTT. Translating gives CASSLTGQEKLFF. The chain is built from TRBV5-5 and TRBJ1-4; D is undetermined. V was clipped by 1 base and J by 8 bases, with 9 bases between them. This CDR3 has 13 amino acids. The V gene's germline CDR1 is SGHKS and CDR2 YYEKEE (reference sequence).

The chain carries TRBV5-1 and TRBJ2-5; TRBD1 agrees at 9 bases. This CDR3 comprises 16 residues. With 0 bases clipped from V and 5 bases from J, the junction kept 8 bases outside the gene matches. The V gene's germline CDR1 is SGHRS and CDR2 YFSETQ. The CDR3 loop is CASSLGPTGGAETQYF. For the CDR3, the DNA is TGCGCCAGCAGCTTGGGGCCTACAGGGGGCGCGGAGACCCAGTACTTC.

V usage is TRBV14 and J usage is TRBJ2-7, with 8 bases that match TRBD1. The CDR3 loop spans 15 amino acids. CDR1 is SGHDN and CDR2 is FVKESK in the germline V gene. Trimming removed 4 bases from V and 5 bases from J; junction bases left unmatched: 10. The CDR3 region is CASSRYRDRSHEQYF. The CDR3, as DNA: TGTGCCAGCAGCCGATACCGGGACAGGTCCCACGAGCAGTACTTC.

The chain joins TRBV6-1 to TRBJ1-5; D gene ambiguous. Germline loops: CDR1 MNHNS, CDR2 SASEGT. Trimming removed 7 bases from V and 0 bases from J, with 10 bases in between. This CDR3 has 14 amino acids. CDR3 region: CASTGRVSNQPQHF. Here the CDR3 DNA reads TGTGCCAGCACCGGTCGAGTTAGCAATCAGCCCCAGCATTTT.

The chain has TRBV6-2 or TRBV6-3 and TRBJ1-3, with D unclear. Germline V gene data show CDR1 as MNHEY and CDR2 as SVGEGT. The CDR3 has 14 residues. V lost 6 bases and J lost 0, with 9 bases in between. The CDR3 sequence is CASRADYSGNTIYF. DNA for the CDR3: TGTGCCAGCAGGGCAGACTACTCTGGAAACACCATATATTTT.

The V gene is TRBV2, the J gene TRBJ2-3; D is ambiguous. V shed 8 bases and J shed 4 bases, with 7 bases lying between them. The CDR3 runs to 11 residues. Germline V lookup: CDR1 SNHLY, CDR2 FYNNEI. CDR3 loop: CASPRPDTQYF. The CDR3 region has the DNA TGTGCCAGCCCTCGCCCAGATACGCAGTATTTT.

This clonotype was observed a handful of times. The gene calls are TRBV28 and TRBJ2-1; 8 bases agree with TRBD1. J was trimmed by 5 bases and V by 3 bases; bases with no gene match: 9. Germline CDR1 reads MDHEN; CDR2 reads SYDVKM. The CDR3 consists of 16 residues. CDR3 DNA sequence: TGTGCCAGCAGTTTTTTCCCGGGGACAGGTGACAATGAGCAGTTCTTC. Translating gives CASSFFPGTGDNEQFF.

The chain has TRBV7-9 and TRBJ2-7, with D hard to call. The germline CDR1 and CDR2 sequences are SEHNR and FQNEAQ (reference sequence). V lost 3 bases, J lost 7 bases, and 7 bases lay in between. The CDR3 has 11 amino acids. CDR3 sequence reads: CASSFSQEQYF. The CDR3 region has the DNA TGTGCCAGCAGCTTCTCTCAGGAGCAGTACTTC.

This chain uses TRBV12-3 or TRBV12-4 with TRBJ2-5, with 8 bases matching TRBD1. After removal of 0 bases from V and 3 bases from J, the junction contained 6 bases not matched to a gene. The CDR3 runs 16 residues. The CDR3 region has the DNA TGTGCCAGCAGTTTAGCACGGACAGGGCTTGAAGAGACCCAGTACTTC. Translating gives CASSLARTGLEETQYF.

V gene TRBV11-1 combines with J gene TRBJ2-1; 13 bases match TRBD2. J gave up 0 bases and V 6 bases, and 8 bases lay outside the gene matches. CDR3 length: 18 amino acids. The V gene's germline CDR1 is SGHAT and CDR2 FQDESV (reference sequence). CDR3 residues: CASRRGTSGASSYNEQFF. CDR3 bases: TGTGCCAGCAGGAGGGGGACTAGCGGGGCTAGCTCCTACAATGAGCAGTTCTTC.

This clonotype was seen repeatedly, ten times or more. The V gene is TRBV5-6, the J gene TRBJ2-2; 8 nucleotides agree with TRBD1. The CDR3 runs 16 residues. J lost 6 bases, V lost 0 bases, and 7 bases had no gene match. Germline V gives CDR1 SGHDT, CDR2 YYEEEE. The CDR3 protein is CASSLGGQAVPGELFF. In DNA form, the CDR3 reads TGTGCCAGCAGCTTGGGGGGACAGGCCGTCCCCGGGGAGCTGTTTTTT.

The chain joins TRBV4-2 to TRBJ2-1; D possibly corresponds to TRBD2 (6 bases). Trimming shortened V by 2 bases and J by 5 bases, and 13 bases separated the two germline ends. The CDR3 length is 15 residues. CDR1 is LGHNA, CDR2 YNFKEQ, per germline. CDR3 residues: CASSQKVPGDNEQFF. The CDR3 DNA reads TGTGCCAGCAGCCAAAAGGTCCCGGGGGACAATGAGCAGTTCTTC.

The chain recombines TRBV4-3 with TRBJ2-7; D perhaps matches TRBD2 (5 bases). The CDR3 covers 14 residues. Germline CDR1 is LGHNA and CDR2 is YSLEER. Trimming pared 0 bases from V and 12 bases from J, leaving 18 bases between. The CDR3 sequence: CASSQDRGAFTRYF. In DNA, the CDR3 is TGCGCCAGCAGCCAAGATCGGGGTGCTTTCACGCGGTACTTC.